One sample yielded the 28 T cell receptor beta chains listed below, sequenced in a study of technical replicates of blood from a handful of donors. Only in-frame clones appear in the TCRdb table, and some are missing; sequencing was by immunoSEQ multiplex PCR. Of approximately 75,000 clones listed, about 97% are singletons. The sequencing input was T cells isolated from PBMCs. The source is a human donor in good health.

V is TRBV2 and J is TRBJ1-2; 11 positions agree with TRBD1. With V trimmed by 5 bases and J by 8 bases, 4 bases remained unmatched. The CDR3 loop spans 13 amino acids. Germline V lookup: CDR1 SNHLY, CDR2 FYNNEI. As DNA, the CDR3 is TGTGCCAGCAGTTTCGGGACAGGGGGAGGCTACACCTTC. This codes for CASSFGTGGGYTF. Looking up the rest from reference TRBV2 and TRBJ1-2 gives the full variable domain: EPEVTQTPSHQVTQMGQEVILRCVPISNHLYFYWYRQILGQKVEFLVSFYNNEISEKSEIFDDQFSVERPDGSNFTLKIRSTKLEDSAMYFCASSFGTGGGYTFGSGTRLTVV.

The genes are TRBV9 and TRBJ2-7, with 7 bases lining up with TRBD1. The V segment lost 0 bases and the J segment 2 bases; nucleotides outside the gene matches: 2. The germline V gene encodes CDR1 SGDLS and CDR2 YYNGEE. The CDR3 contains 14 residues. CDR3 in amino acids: CASSVGQGTYEQYF. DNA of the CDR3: TGTGCCAGCAGCGTAGGACAGGGAACCTACGAGCAGTACTTC.

This CDR3 reads CASSVEETSGRVYTDTQYF. CDR3 in DNA: TGTGCCAGCAGCGTAGAAGAGACTAGCGGGAGGGTCTATACAGATACGCAGTATTTT. The genes are TRBV9 and TRBJ2-3, with TRBD2 matching 14 bases. V shed 0 bases, J shed 3 bases, and the junction held 9 bases outside the gene matches. This CDR3 has 19 residues. Germline CDR1 and CDR2: SGDLS and YYNGEE. The full variable domain, with the rest looked up from reference TRBV9 and TRBJ2-3, is DSGVTQTPKHLITATGQRVTLRCSPRSGDLSVYWYQQSLDQGLQFLIQYYNGEERAKGNILERFSAQQFPDLHSELNLSSLELGDSALYFCASSVEETSGRVYTDTQYFGPGTRLTVL.

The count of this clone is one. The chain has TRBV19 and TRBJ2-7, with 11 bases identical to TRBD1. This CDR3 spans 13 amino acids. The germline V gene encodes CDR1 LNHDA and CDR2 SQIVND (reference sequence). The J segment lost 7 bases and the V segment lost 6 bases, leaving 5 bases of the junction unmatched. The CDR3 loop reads CASRIRDRGEQYF. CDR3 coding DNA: TGTGCCAGTAGGATAAGGGACAGGGGGGAGCAGTACTTC. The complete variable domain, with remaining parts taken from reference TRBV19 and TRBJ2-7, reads DGGITQSPKYLFRKEGQNVTLSCEQNLNHDAMYWYRQDPGQGLRLIYYSQIVNDFQKGDIAEGYSVSREKKESFPLTVTSAQKNPTAFYLCASRIRDRGEQYFGPGTRLTVT.

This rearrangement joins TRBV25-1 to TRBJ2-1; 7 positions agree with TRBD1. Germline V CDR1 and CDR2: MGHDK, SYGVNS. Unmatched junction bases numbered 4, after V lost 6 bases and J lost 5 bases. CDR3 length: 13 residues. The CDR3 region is CASRETGNNEQFF. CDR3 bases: TGTGCCAGCAGAGAGACAGGGAACAATGAGCAGTTCTTC. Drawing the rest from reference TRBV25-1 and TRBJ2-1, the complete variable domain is EADIYQTPRYLVIGTGKKITLECSQTMGHDKMYWYQQDPGMELHLIHYSYGVNSTEKGDLSSESTVSRIRTEHFPLTLESARPSHTSQYLCASRETGNNEQFFGPGTRLTVL.

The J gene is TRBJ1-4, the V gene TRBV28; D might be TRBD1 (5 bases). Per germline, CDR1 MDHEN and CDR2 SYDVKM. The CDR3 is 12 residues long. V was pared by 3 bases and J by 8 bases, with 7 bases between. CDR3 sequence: CASSFTGEKLFF. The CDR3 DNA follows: TGTGCCAGCAGTTTTACAGGAGAAAAACTGTTTTTT.

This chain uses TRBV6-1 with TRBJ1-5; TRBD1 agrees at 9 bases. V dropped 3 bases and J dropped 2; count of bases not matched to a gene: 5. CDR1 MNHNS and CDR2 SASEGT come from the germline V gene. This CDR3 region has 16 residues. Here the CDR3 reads CASSDSTGGGNQPQHF. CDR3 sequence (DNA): TGTGCCAGCAGTGATTCGACAGGGGGAGGCAATCAGCCCCAGCATTTT.

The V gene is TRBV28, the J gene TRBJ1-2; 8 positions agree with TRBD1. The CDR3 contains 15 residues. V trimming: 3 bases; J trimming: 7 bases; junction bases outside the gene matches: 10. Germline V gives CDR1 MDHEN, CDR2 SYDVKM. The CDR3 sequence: CASSFYIDRGSGYTF. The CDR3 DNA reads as TGTGCCAGCAGTTTCTACATAGACAGGGGAAGTGGCTACACCTTC.

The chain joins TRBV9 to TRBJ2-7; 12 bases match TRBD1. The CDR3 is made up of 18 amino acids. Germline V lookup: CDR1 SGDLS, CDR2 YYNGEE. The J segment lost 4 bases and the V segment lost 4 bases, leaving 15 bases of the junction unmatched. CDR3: CASSTGAWGQGAGYEQYF. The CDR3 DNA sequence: TGTGCCAGCAGCACGGGAGCCTGGGGACAGGGGGCTGGGTACGAGCAGTACTTC.

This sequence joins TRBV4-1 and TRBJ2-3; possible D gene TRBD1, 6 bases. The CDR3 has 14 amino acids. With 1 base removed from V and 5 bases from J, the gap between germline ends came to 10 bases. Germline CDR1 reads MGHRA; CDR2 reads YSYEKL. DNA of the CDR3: TGCGCCAGCAGCCAAGTTAAAGGGGGAGATACGCAGTATTTT. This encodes CASSQVKGGDTQYF.

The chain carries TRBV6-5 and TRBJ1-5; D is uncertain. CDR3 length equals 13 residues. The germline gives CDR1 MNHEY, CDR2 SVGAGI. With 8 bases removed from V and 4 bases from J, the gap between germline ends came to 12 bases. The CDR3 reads CASGRQTNQPQHF. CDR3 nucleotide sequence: TGTGCCAGCGGGAGGCAGACTAATCAGCCCCAGCATTTT.

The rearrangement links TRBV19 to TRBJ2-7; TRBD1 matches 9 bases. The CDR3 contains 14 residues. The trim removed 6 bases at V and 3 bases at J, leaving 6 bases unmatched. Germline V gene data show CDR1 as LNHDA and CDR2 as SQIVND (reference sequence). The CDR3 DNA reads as TGTGCCAGTAGATTAACAGGGGGCAGCTACGAGCAGTACTTC. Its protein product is CASRLTGGSYEQYF.

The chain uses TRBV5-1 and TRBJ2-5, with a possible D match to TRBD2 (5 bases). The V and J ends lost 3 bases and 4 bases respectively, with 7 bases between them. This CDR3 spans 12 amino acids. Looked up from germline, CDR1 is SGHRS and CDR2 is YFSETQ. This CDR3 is CASSSGVETQYF. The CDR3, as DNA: TGCGCCAGCAGCTCCGGGGTAGAGACCCAGTACTTC.

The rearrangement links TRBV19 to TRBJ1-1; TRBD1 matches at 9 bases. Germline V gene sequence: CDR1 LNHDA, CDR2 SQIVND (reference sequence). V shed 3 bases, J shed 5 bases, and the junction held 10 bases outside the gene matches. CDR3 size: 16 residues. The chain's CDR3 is CASSMRPGQGITEAFF. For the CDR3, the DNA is TGTGCCAGTAGTATGAGACCGGGACAGGGAATTACTGAAGCTTTCTTT.

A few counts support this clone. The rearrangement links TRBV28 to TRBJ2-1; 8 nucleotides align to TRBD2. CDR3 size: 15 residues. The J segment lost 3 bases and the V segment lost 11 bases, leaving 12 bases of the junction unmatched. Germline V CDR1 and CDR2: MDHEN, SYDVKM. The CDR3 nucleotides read TGTGCCTCAAAGGGGGTAGCGGGATACTACAATGAGCAGTTCTTC. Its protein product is CASKGVAGYYNEQFF.

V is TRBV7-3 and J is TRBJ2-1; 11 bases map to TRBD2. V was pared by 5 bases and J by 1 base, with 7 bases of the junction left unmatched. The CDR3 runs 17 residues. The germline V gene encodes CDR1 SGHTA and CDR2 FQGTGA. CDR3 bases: TGTGCCAGCAGCCCCTACGGACTAGCGGGTTCCTACAATGAGCAGTTCTTC. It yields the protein CASSPYGLAGSYNEQFF. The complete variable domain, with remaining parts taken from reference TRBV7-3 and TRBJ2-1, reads GAGVSQTPSNKVTEKGKYVELRCDPISGHTALYWYRQSLGQGPEFLIYFQGTGAADDSGLPNDRFFAVRPEGSVSTLKIQRTERGDSAVYLCASSPYGLAGSYNEQFFGPGTRLTVL.

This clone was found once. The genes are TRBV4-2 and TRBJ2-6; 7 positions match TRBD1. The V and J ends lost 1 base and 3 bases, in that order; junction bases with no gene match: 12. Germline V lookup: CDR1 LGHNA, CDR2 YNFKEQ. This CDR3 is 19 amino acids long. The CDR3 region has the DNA TGTGCCAGCAGCCAAGCAATGATCCCGACAGGGCATGGGGCCAACGTCCTGACTTTC. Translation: CASSQAMIPTGHGANVLTF.

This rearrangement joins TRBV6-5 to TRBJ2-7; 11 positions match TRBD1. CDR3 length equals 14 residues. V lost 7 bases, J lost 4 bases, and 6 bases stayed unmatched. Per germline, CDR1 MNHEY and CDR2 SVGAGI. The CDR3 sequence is CASTSGTGGYEQYF. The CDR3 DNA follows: TGTGCCAGCACCTCCGGGACAGGGGGGTACGAGCAGTACTTC.

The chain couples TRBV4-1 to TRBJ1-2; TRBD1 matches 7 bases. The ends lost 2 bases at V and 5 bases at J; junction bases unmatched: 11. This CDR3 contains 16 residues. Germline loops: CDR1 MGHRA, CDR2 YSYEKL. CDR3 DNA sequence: TGCGCCAGCAGCCAACCGGGCAGGGGGGCTGGGTATGGCTACACCTTC. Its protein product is CASSQPGRGAGYGYTF.

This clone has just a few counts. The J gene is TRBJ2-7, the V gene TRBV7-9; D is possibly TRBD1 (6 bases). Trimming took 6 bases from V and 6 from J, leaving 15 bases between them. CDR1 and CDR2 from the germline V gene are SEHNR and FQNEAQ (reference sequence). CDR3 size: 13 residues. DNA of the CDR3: TGTGCCAGCAGTTTAACAGGGAGAAGCGAGCAGTACTTC. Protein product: CASSLTGRSEQYF. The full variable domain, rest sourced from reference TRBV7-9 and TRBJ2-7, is DTGVSQNPRHKITKRGQNVTFRCDPISEHNRLYWYRQTLGQGPEFLTYFQNEAQLEKSRLLSDRFSAERPKGSFSTLEIQRTEQGDSAMYLCASSLTGRSEQYFGPGTRLTVT.

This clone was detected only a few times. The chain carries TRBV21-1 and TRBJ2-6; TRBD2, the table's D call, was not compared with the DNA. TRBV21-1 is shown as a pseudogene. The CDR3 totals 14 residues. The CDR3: CAGGSYSGANVLTF. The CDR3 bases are TGTGCCGGAGGATCATACTCTGGGGCCAACGTCCTGACTTTC.

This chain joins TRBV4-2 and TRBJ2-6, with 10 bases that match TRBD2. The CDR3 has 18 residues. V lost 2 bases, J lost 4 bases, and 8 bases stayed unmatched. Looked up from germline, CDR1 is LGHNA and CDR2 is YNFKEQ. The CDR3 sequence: CASSQYSGRASGANVLTF. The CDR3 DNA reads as TGTGCCAGCAGCCAATACAGCGGGAGGGCCTCCGGGGCCAACGTCCTGACTTTC.

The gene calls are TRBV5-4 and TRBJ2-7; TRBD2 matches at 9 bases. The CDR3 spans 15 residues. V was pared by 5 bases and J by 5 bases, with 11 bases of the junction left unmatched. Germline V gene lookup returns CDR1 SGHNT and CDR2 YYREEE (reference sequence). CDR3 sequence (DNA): TGTGCCAGCAGGGGGGTTGGCGGGAGGGCCGACGAGCAGTACTTC. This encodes CASRGVGGRADEQYF.

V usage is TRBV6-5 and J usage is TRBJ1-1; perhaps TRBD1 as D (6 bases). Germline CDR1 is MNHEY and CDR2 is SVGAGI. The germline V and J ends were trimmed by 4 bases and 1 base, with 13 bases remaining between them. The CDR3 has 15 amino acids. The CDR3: CASSLAGVGNTEAFF. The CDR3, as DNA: TGTGCCAGCAGTTTAGCAGGGGTCGGGAACACTGAAGCTTTCTTT.

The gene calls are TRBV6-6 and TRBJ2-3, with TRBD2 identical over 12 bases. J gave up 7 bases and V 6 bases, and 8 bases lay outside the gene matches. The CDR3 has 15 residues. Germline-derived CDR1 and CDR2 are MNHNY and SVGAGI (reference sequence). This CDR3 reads CASSSLAGGPYTQYF. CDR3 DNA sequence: TGTGCCAGCAGCTCTCTAGCGGGAGGGCCATATACGCAGTATTTT.

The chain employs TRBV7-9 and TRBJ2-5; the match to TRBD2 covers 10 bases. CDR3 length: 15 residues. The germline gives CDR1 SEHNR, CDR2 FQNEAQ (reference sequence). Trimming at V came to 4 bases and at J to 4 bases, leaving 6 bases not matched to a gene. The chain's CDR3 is CASSSTSGKRETQYF. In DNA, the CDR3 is TGTGCCAGCAGCTCCACTAGCGGGAAGAGAGAGACCCAGTACTTC. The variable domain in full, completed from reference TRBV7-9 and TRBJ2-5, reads DTGVSQNPRHKITKRGQNVTFRCDPISEHNRLYWYRQTLGQGPEFLTYFQNEAQLEKSRLLSDRFSAERPKGSFSTLEIQRTEQGDSAMYLCASSSTSGKRETQYFGPGTRLLVL.

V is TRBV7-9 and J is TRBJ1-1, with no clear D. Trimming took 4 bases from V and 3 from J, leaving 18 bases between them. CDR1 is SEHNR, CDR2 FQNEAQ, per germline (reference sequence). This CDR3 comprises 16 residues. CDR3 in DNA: TGTGCCAGCAGCTACCGGTACGGGATTGTTGACACTGAAGCTTTCTTT. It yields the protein CASSYRYGIVDTEAFF.

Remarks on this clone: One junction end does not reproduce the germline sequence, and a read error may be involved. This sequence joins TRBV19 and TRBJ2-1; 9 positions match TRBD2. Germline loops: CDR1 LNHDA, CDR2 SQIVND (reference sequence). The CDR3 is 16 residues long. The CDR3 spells CATSFLSGSSGNEQFF. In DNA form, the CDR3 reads TGTGCCACTAGTTTTCTTAGCGGGAGTTCTGGAAATGAGCAGTTCTTC.